A selection of T cell receptor beta chains follows, all from one sample in a study of shared clonotypes between healthy human individuals. Libraries were prepared by immunoSEQ multiplex PCR; TCRdb keeps only in-frame clonotypes and omits some of them. The sample has about 2 million clones, 90% to 95% seen once. Source material: naive CD4+ T cells sorted from blood. The receptors were gathered from a man aged 18 to 29 in good health. Each CDR3 is given with its conserved first and last residue. The D gene is left open where the match is weak. Rows give clone size only sometimes, using once, few, many, or a class for an expanded clone.

-	TRBV27	TRBJ2-1	-	TGTGCCAGCAGTTTATCAAAGGAGCAGTTCTTC	CASSLSKEQFF
-	TRBV25-1	TRBJ2-4	-	TGTGCCAGCAGCTACGGGACTGCCAAAAACATTCAGTACTTC	CASSYGTAKNIQYF
-	TRBV5-1	TRBJ2-7	-	TGCGCCAGCAGCTCGGACACAACTGACCACGAGCAGTACTTC	CASSSDTTDHEQYF
-	TRBV29-1	TRBJ2-2	-	TGCAGCGTTAATTTTGTTTATGGAGCCGGGGAGCTGTTTTTT	CSVNFVYGAGELFF
-	TRBV5-4	TRBJ2-2	-	TGTGCCAGCAGCTTGTTAGACACCGGGGAGCTGTTTTTT	CASSLLDTGELFF
-	TRBV4-3	TRBJ2-1	-	TGCGCCAGCAGCCAAGATCGGGCAGGGCGTTACAATGAGCAGTTCTTC	CASSQDRAGRYNEQFF
-	TRBV5-4	TRBJ2-3	-	TGTGCCAGCAGCTTCTATACAGATACGCAGTATTTT	CASSFYTDTQYF
-	TRBV6-5	TRBJ1-5	-	TGTGCCAGCAGTTATGAGGGGAGGAAGCCCCAGCATTTT	CASSYEGRKPQHF
-	TRBV4-3	TRBJ1-6	-	TGCGCCAGCAGCCAAGAGGCGTCAGGGGCAAGCTCCTATAATTCACCCCTCCACTTT	CASSQEASGASSYNSPLHF
once	TRBV6-1	TRBJ1-5	-	TGTGCCAGCAGAAGTGGCGGAGGCAATCAGCCCCAGCATTTT	CASRSGGGNQPQHF
-	TRBV28	TRBJ2-5	-	TGTGCCAGCAGACCCCAGGAGGAGACCCAGTACTTC	CASRPQEETQYF
once	TRBV5-4	TRBJ2-2	-	TGTGCCAGCAGCTTGGATCCAGGGAACACCGGGGAGCTGTTTTTT	CASSLDPGNTGELFF
-	TRBV10-3	TRBJ1-6	-	TGTGCCATCCACTCCAACGGCGATTCACCCCTCCACTTT	CAIHSNGDSPLHF
-	TRBV5-4	TRBJ2-3	TRBD2	TGTGCCAGCAGCGGGACTAGCGGGGCCACTAGCACAGATACGCAGTATTTT	CASSGTSGATSTDTQYF
-	TRBV5-7	TRBJ2-7	TRBD2	TGTGCCAGCATCGCCTGGGGGGCACGTGGTAGCGGGAGCAGAAACGAGCAGTACTTC	CASIAWGARGSGSRNEQYF
-	TRBV19	TRBJ2-6	TRBD2	TGTGCCACCCGGGGGGATGGGGCCAACGTCCTGACTTTC	CATRGDGANVLTF
-	TRBV6-4	TRBJ2-2	-	TGTGCCAGCAGCCCCCTATGGATCCCCGGAACCGGGGAGCTGTTTTTT	CASSPLWIPGTGELFF
-	TRBV5-1	TRBJ1-5	TRBD1	TGCGCCAGCAGCCCAAGACAGGGAGGACAGCCCCAGCATTTT	CASSPRQGGQPQHF
-	TRBV7-9	TRBJ1-3	-	TGTGCCAGCCTTTACATGGGGGCAGGCTCTGGAAACACCATATATTTT	CASLYMGAGSGNTIYF
-	TRBV10-3	TRBJ2-7	TRBD1	TGTGCCATCAGTGCCCGGGACAGGGAGTACGAGCAGTACTTC	CAISARDREYEQYF
-	TRBV6-5	TRBJ1-1	-	TGTGCCAGCATCCCACCCGGGGGGTCTGAAGCTTTCTTT	CASIPPGGSEAFF
-	TRBV7-9	TRBJ2-5	TRBD1	TGTGCCAGCAGCTTAGGGGACAGGCCACAAGAGACCCAGTACTTC	CASSLGDRPQETQYF
-	TRBV5-4	TRBJ1-3	-	TGTGCCAGCAGCGACGGGAGCAGAGGTGGAAACACCATATATTTT	CASSDGSRGGNTIYF
-	TRBV6-1	TRBJ1-1	TRBD1	TGTGCCAGCAGTGGGAGGAAAAGGGGGCGGGACACTGAAGCTTTCTTT	CASSGRKRGRDTEAFF
-	TRBV7-8	TRBJ1-4	-	TGTGCCAGCAGCTTAGTTGGGGGGCAGGATGAAAAACTGTTTTTT	CASSLVGGQDEKLFF
-	TRBV6-5	TRBJ2-7	-	TGTGCCAGCAGTCGCTCGTACGGGGCCCTCACCTACTTC	CASSRSYGALTYF
-	TRBV2	TRBJ2-3	-	TGTGCCAGCAGTGAGGGGGCTTTGGATACGCAGTATTTT	CASSEGALDTQYF
-	TRBV6-5	TRBJ1-5	-	TGTGCCAGCAGACCGCGGACGGGGAGCAATCAGCCCCAGCATTTT	CASRPRTGSNQPQHF
few	TRBV10-3	TRBJ1-5	-	TGTGCCATCACGCCCGACAGGTTTGGGCAGCCCCAGCATTTT	CAITPDRFGQPQHF
-	TRBV2	TRBJ1-5	-	TGTGCCAGCAGTGAAGGACAGGGCAATCAGCCCCAGCATTTT	CASSEGQGNQPQHF
-	TRBV19	TRBJ1-6	-	TGTGCCAGTAGTAGAAGGGGACTGATCTCCTATAATTCACCCCTCCACTTT	CASSRRGLISYNSPLHF
-	TRBV6-5	TRBJ2-7	TRBD1	TGTGCCAGCACCGGACAGGGGGCGACCTACGAGCAGTACTTC	CASTGQGATYEQYF
-	TRBV5-4	TRBJ1-6	TRBD1	TGTGCCAGCAGCAGCCCTCAGGGGGCGAGTTCACCCCTCCACTTT	CASSSPQGASSPLHF
-	TRBV10-3	TRBJ2-7	-	TGTGCCATCAGCGCTATGGGACTTCGGGGAACCTACGAGCAGTACTTC	CAISAMGLRGTYEQYF
-	TRBV5-4	TRBJ2-2	TRBD2	TGTGCCAGCAGCTTTGGCGGGAGTAAGGCCGGGGAGCTGTTTTTT	CASSFGGSKAGELFF
-	TRBV6-1	TRBJ1-1	-	TGTGCCAGCAGTGACAGGGGGAACACTGAAGCTTTCTTT	CASSDRGNTEAFF
-	TRBV19	TRBJ1-1	-	TGTGCCAGTAGTGACAAGCCCTCTTCTGAAGCTTTCTTT	CASSDKPSSEAFF
-	TRBV5-1	TRBJ2-3	TRBD1	TGCGCCAGCAGCGTGTCCCGGGACAGAGTCGATACGCAGTATTTT	CASSVSRDRVDTQYF
-	TRBV6-6	TRBJ1-3	-	TGTGCCAGCAGTTACCTGGACATCATATATTTT	CASSYLDIIYF
-	TRBV15	TRBJ2-5	TRBD2	TGTGCCACCAGCAGGATCCGACGACTAGCGGGAGTGGAGACCCAGTACTTC	CATSRIRRLAGVETQYF
-	TRBV7-2	TRBJ1-6	-	TGTGCCAGCAGCATTGACATGTCGGTTAATTCACCCCTCCACTTT	CASSIDMSVNSPLHF
-	TRBV4-3	TRBJ2-2	-	TGCGCCAGCAGCCAAGATAAGTCCCTCGGGGAGCTGTTTTTT	CASSQDKSLGELFF
-	TRBV10-3	TRBJ1-6	-	TGTGCCATCAGTTCCGAGGGCAGGGAGGTTTCACCCCTCCACTTT	CAISSEGREVSPLHF
-	TRBV5-1	TRBJ1-4	-	TGCGCCAGCAGCGCCCAAGGATCTAATGAAAAACTGTTTTTT	CASSAQGSNEKLFF
few	TRBV6-5	TRBJ2-1	-	TGTGCCAGCAGCTTACGGGCGGGGAGCCGCGATGAGCAGTTCTTC	CASSLRAGSRDEQFF
-	TRBV2	TRBJ2-5	-	TGTGCCAGCAGTGATCGTGGGGCCCCAGAGACCCAGTACTTC	CASSDRGAPETQYF
-	TRBV7-2	TRBJ1-5	-	TGTGCCAGCAGCTCAGGGTCAAGCAATCAGCCCCAGCATTTT	CASSSGSSNQPQHF
-	TRBV5-4	TRBJ2-7	TRBD2	TGTGCCAGCAGCCGTGGGACTAGCGCGTCAACCTACGAGCAGTACTTC	CASSRGTSASTYEQYF